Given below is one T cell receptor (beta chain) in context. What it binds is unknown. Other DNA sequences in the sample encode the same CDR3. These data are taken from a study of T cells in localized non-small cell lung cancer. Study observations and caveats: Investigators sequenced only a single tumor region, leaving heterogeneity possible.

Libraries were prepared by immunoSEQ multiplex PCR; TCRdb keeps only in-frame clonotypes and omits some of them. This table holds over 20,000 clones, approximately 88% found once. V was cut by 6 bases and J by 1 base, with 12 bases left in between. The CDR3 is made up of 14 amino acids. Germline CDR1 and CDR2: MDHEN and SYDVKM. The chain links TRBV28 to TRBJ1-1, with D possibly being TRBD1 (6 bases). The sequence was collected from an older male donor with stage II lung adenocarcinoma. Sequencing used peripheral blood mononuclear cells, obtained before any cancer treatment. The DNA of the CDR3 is TGTGCCAGCAGCGTAGGGGGAGCGAACACTGAAGCTTTCTTT. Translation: CASSVGGANTEAFF.